Sequencing of this T cell receptor (beta chain) was carried out in a study of CD8 T cells in ankylosing spondylitis. General study findings and limits: A TCR beta motif made of several highly homologous variants seemed typical of ankylosing spondylitis blood.

It was by quantitative 5'-RACE with molecular barcodes that TCR beta libraries were made. TCRdb passed the 5' RACE reads through MiXCR, listing each CDR3 protein once. In the table there are hundreds of thousands of distinct CDR3 sequences, about 20% of which are singletons. V shed 8 bases and J 10 bases; nucleotides not matched to a gene: 10. Germline V gives CDR1 SQVTM, CDR2 ANQGSEA. This CDR3 has 14 residues. Concerning this clonotype: Antigen: not known.

This rearrangement joins TRBV29-1 to TRBJ2-1, with 14 positions matching TRBD2. The sample comprised blood, either unsorted or a sorted T cell fraction (not recorded which). The TCR originated in a male donor with ankylosing spondylitis or in good health (not recorded which). The CDR3 loop is CSSLGTSGRGEQFF. CDR3 nucleotide sequence: TGCAGCTCTCTCGGGACTAGCGGGAGAGGCGAGCAGTTCTTC.